This T cell receptor beta chain was retrieved from a study of beta chain features in type 1 diabetes. Points from the study as a whole: Moderate but significant shortening of TCRB CDR3s was recorded in all four CD4+ subsets from Type 1 diabetes patients. More deletions and fewer insertions at VDJ junctions were found in patients with type 1 diabetes.

Expressed TCRB transcripts were sequenced because the entire RNA isolate underwent reverse transcription. This table comes from immunoSEQ multiplex PCR, and its TCRdb copy is limited to in-frame clones, with some not included. This sample yields around 14,000 clones, of which more than 70% are seen a single time; roughly 0.33% belongs to the top ten. Central memory, naive, regulatory and stem cell-like memory CD4+ cells were sorted by CD45RO/CCR7/CD25/CD127/CD95/CD27. Germline lookup yields CDR1 SQVTM and CDR2 ANQGSEA. The CDR3 runs 14 residues. Trimming cost V 1 base and J 6 bases; bases outside gene matches: 5. About this clone itself: Its antigen is undetermined.

This receptor was taken from a woman between 18 and 29 years old with type 1 diabetes. This chain joins TRBV29-1 and TRBJ1-4, with 7 bases that match TRBD1. The sequencing sample was made of stem cell memory CD4+ T cells from blood. The CDR3 region has the DNA TGCAGCGTTGAAGCCAGAGGACAGGATGAAAAACTGTTTTTT. As protein: CSVEARGQDEKLFF.